These 9 T cell receptor beta chains came from one sample sequenced in a study of shared clonotypes between healthy human individuals. Clones were sequenced by immunoSEQ multiplex PCR, and TCRdb holds only the in-frame ones, with some missing. The sample comprises some 2,400,000 clones, 90% to 96% of which are singletons, and about 0.13% rests with the top ten. Sequenced input: naive CD4+ T cells sorted from blood. Documented subset: CD45RA+ positively selected. The receptors derive from a man aged 18-30 years in good health.

This chain joins TRBV5-1 and TRBJ1-5, with D unclear. Per the germline V gene, CDR1 is SGHRS and CDR2 is YFSETQ. CDR3 length: 14 amino acids. Trimming pared 0 bases from V and 7 bases from J, leaving 11 bases between. CDR3 region: CASSLGPDQQPQHF. In nucleotides, the CDR3 is TGCGCCAGCAGCTTGGGGCCGGACCAACAGCCCCAGCATTTT.

The chain carries TRBV4-3 and TRBJ1-1, with 8 bases matching TRBD1. Looked up from germline, CDR1 is LGHNA and CDR2 is YSLEER. The CDR3 has 16 residues. J gave up 1 base and V 4 bases, and 8 bases lay outside the gene matches. CDR3 DNA sequence: TGCGCCAGCAGCCCAAACCCCACAGGGGGGAACACTGAAGCTTTCTTT. Encoded protein: CASSPNPTGGNTEAFF.

The CDR3 here is CASSQEIAGGEQYF. In DNA, the CDR3 is TGCGCCAGCAGCCAAGAGATAGCGGGAGGCGAGCAGTACTTC. This chain joins TRBV4-3 and TRBJ2-7; 10 bases align to TRBD2. The CDR3 loop spans 14 amino acids. Looked up from germline, CDR1 is LGHNA and CDR2 is YSLEER. After removal of 0 bases from V and 6 bases from J, the junction contained 2 bases not matched to a gene.

The rearrangement joins TRBV2 to TRBJ2-7; 8 bases line up with TRBD2. CDR3 length: 13 amino acids. Germline V gene data show CDR1 as SNHLY and CDR2 as FYNNEI. V lost 8 bases and J lost 5; bases outside the gene matches: 8. The CDR3 here is CASGSGSSHEQYF. The CDR3 nucleotides are TGTGCCAGCGGCAGCGGGAGTTCCCACGAGCAGTACTTC.

Turning to this clone: The identical CDR3 is also encoded by other nucleotide sequences in the sample. V gene TRBV7-6 combines with J gene TRBJ2-3; 8 nucleotides align to TRBD1. The junction had 4 bases not matched to a gene; V was cut back by 0 bases and J by 2 bases. Germline V gene sequence: CDR1 SGHVS, CDR2 FNYEAQ. The CDR3 has 16 residues. In DNA form, the CDR3 reads TGTGCCAGCAGCTTAGCGGGGACAGGAATCACAGATACGCAGTATTTT. Its protein is CASSLAGTGITDTQYF.

The chain links TRBV6-1 to TRBJ2-7; no clear D gene. Germline assignment: CDR1 MNHNS and CDR2 SASEGT. With 7 bases removed from V and 4 bases from J, the gap between germline ends came to 17 bases. The CDR3 runs to 14 residues. CDR3 DNA sequence: TGTGCCAGCAATCGCGCGTTCTTGGGGTACGAGCAGTACTTC. Amino acids: CASNRAFLGYEQYF.

The rearrangement joins TRBV6-1 to TRBJ2-5; 8 nucleotides match TRBD1. V trimming: 3 bases; J trimming: 5 bases; junction bases outside the gene matches: 8. There are 15 residues in the CDR3. Germline loops: CDR1 MNHNS, CDR2 SASEGT. CDR3 nucleotide sequence: TGTGCCAGCAGTGAGGGACAGGTGCCAGGGGAGACCCAGTACTTC. Its translation is CASSEGQVPGETQYF.

In its sample, this clone was seen once. The CDR3 region has the DNA TGTGCCAGCAGTGTGAGGGAGTTTGAATCACCCCTCCACTTT. It encodes CASSVREFESPLHF. The gene calls are TRBV6-1 and TRBJ1-6; D ambiguous. This CDR3 region has 14 residues. Trimming pared 4 bases from V and 10 bases from J, leaving 14 bases between. Germline-derived CDR1 and CDR2 are MNHNS and SASEGT.

The chain recombines TRBV2 with TRBJ2-3, with D possibly TRBD1 on 6 matching bases. This CDR3 spans 13 amino acids. Germline-derived CDR1 and CDR2 are SNHLY and FYNNEI. V lost 3 bases and J lost 4, with 8 bases in between. Here the CDR3 DNA reads TGTGCCAGCAGTGAGGGGGCCTCAGATACGCAGTATTTT. This translates into CASSEGASDTQYF.